This TCR beta chain was sequenced during a study of molecular identifiers for immune sequencing clone quantification. Across the whole study: Replicates split RNA from around 20,000 or 100,000 naive CD8 cells five ways, and the researchers sequenced four portions.

CDR3 length: 14 amino acids. Per germline, CDR1 LGHNA and CDR2 YSLEER. V lost 1 base, J lost 5 bases, and 11 bases lay in between. TCRdb itself ran the PCR reads through MiXCR, one entry per CDR3 protein. The sample records roughly 97,000 distinct CDR3 sequences, approximately 25% being singletons. This clonotype has a handful of counts. The chain combines TRBV4-3 with TRBJ2-5; the D gene is possibly TRBD1 (6 bases). Specimen: naive CD8+ T cells from blood, with Jurkat cell RNA spiked in. Subset noted: FACS-sorted CD8+CD4-CCR7+CD45RA+ naive T cells. The source is a human donor in good health. Some libraries in this study had Jurkat cell RNA spiked in. CDR3 protein: CASSQGPRGETQYF. The CDR3 DNA follows: TGCGCCAGCAGCCAAGGTCCCAGGGGTGAGACCCAGTACTTC.